Listed here are 21 T cell receptor beta chains from one sample, sequenced in a study of neurological immune-mediated disorders. TCRdb independently ran MiXCR on the 5' RACE reads; one entry per CDR3 protein. The table shows 30,000 to 40,000 distinct CDR3 sequences, with 3% to 4% occurring only once. Sequenced material: PBMCs. The receptors stem from a man younger than 40 with multiple sclerosis.

The genes are TRBV4-3 and TRBJ1-2; D remains ambiguous. Trimming removed 0 bases from V and 8 bases from J, with 10 bases in between. Germline assignment: CDR1 LGHNA and CDR2 YSLEER. This CDR3 is 13 amino acids long. This CDR3 reads CASSQDFYGGYTF. DNA of the CDR3: TGCGCCAGCAGCCAAGATTTCTACGGGGGCTACACCTTC.

This clonotype was observed many times. The chain joins TRBV12-3 or TRBV12-4 to TRBJ1-5; D remains unclear. V was pared by 6 bases and J by 4 bases, with 13 bases between. The CDR3 has 14 residues. The CDR3 DNA follows: TGTGCCAGCAGCACCCAGAATCTTAATCAGCCCCAGCATTTT. As protein: CASSTQNLNQPQHF.

The table lists this clonotype with many counts. The rearrangement uses TRBV9 and TRBJ1-1; no firm D call. This CDR3 spans 14 amino acids. CDR1 is SGDLS and CDR2 is YYNGEE in the germline V gene. The V end was cut by 3 bases, the J end by 10 bases, with 19 bases between. CDR3 DNA sequence: TGTGCCAGCAGCGAGAGGACGGACCTGTTTGGAGCTTTCTTT. Its translation: CASSERTDLFGAFF.

Ten or more counts support this clonotype. This rearrangement joins TRBV6-2 or TRBV6-3 to TRBJ1-5; 9 bases map to TRBD1. There are 13 residues in the CDR3. The V gene's germline CDR1 is MNHEY and CDR2 SVGEGT. J lost 7 bases, V lost 5 bases, and 3 bases had no gene match. The CDR3 region is CASSADRGQPQHF. DNA for the CDR3: TGTGCCAGCAGTGCGGACAGGGGACAGCCCCAGCATTTT.

This clonotype appeared many times. The chain links TRBV7-6 to TRBJ1-4, with D hard to call. CDR3 length equals 15 residues. Trimming pared 5 bases from V and 3 bases from J, leaving 13 bases between. From germline, CDR1 is SGHVS and CDR2 FNYEAQ. The CDR3 DNA reads TGTGCCAGCAGCCCCCGACCTCTGGCTAATGAAAAACTGTTTTTT. Its protein product is CASSPRPLANEKLFF.

This clonotype was recorded many times. V usage is TRBV28 and J usage is TRBJ2-7; TRBD1 matches 8 bases. The length of the CDR3 is 14 residues. With V trimmed by 5 bases and J by 1 base, 4 bases remained unmatched. Germline V gives CDR1 MDHEN, CDR2 SYDVKM. DNA of the CDR3: TGTGCCAGCAGTCAAGGGGACAGGTCCTACGAGCAGTACTTC. This sequence encodes CASSQGDRSYEQYF.

The sample holds many counts of this clonotype. The chain employs TRBV20-1 and TRBJ2-7; TRBD1 matches at 7 bases. This CDR3 region has 14 residues. Germline V CDR1 and CDR2: DFQATT, SNEGSKA (reference sequence). V trimming: 0 bases; J trimming: 2 bases; junction bases outside the gene matches: 4. CDR3 nucleotide sequence: TGCAGTGCTAGAGATGACCAGGGGGCCTACGAGCAGTACTTC. Protein: CSARDDQGAYEQYF.

Only a few counts were recorded for this clonotype. The chain couples TRBV9 to TRBJ1-1; a weak D match, TRBD1 (5 bases). Germline CDR1 and CDR2: SGDLS and YYNGEE. V lost 0 bases, J lost 5 bases, and 11 bases lay in between. The CDR3 loop spans 14 amino acids. DNA for the CDR3: TGTGCCAGCAGCGTAGGCAGGGAGGGGACTGAAGCTTTCTTT. Encoded protein: CASSVGREGTEAFF.

This clonotype was picked up many times. This sequence joins TRBV6-6 and TRBJ2-7, with D unresolved. The V end was cut by 0 bases, the J end by 5 bases, with 20 bases between. The germline V gene has CDR1 MNHNY and CDR2 SVGAGI (reference sequence). This CDR3 has 17 amino acids. The CDR3 nucleotides read TGTGCCAGCAGTTACTCGAATCGCGTCATCCGCAGGCACGAGCAGTACTTC. Residues: CASSYSNRVIRRHEQYF.

This clonotype was counted at least ten times. The chain employs TRBV6-5 and TRBJ2-3; D ambiguous. The germline CDR1 and CDR2 sequences are MNHEY and SVGAGI. The CDR3 has 16 residues. V was cut by 0 bases and J by 0 bases, with 10 bases left in between. For the CDR3, the DNA is TGTGCCAGCAGTTACTCAACCGAACTTAGCACAGATACGCAGTATTTT. This codes for CASSYSTELSTDTQYF.

This clonotype was seen ten or more times. The V gene is TRBV15, the J gene TRBJ1-6; perhaps TRBD1 as D (5 bases). Trimming removed 1 base at V and 8 bases at J, with 9 bases between. The CDR3 is 14 amino acids. Germline-derived CDR1 and CDR2 are LNHNV and YYDKDF (reference sequence). CDR3: CATSRALQDSPLHF. The DNA for the CDR3 is TGTGCCACCAGCAGAGCCCTACAGGATTCACCCCTCCACTTT.

This clonotype was seen many times. The V gene is TRBV21-1, the J gene TRBJ2-3. TRBV21-1 is annotated as a pseudogene. CDR3 length equals 10 residues. Written as DNA, the CDR3 is TGTGCCAGCAAAGGAGATACGCAGTATTTT. Amino acid sequence: CASKGDTQYF.

This clonotype was counted at least ten times. One junction end disagrees with the germline gene, perhaps due to a read error. J is TRBJ2-7 and V is TRBV7-7, with 10 bases lining up with TRBD2. CDR1 SSHAT and CDR2 FNYEAQ come from the germline V gene (reference sequence). There are 13 residues in the CDR3. CDR3 sequence: CASSPSGGREQYF. CDR3 nucleotides: TGTGCTAGCAGCCCTAGCGGGGGAAGGGAGCAGTACTTC.

This clonotype was recorded many times. CDR3 sequence: CSVEDGTGGFNYGYTF. The CDR3 coding sequence is TGCAGCGTTGAAGATGGGACAGGGGGCTTTAACTATGGCTACACCTTC. This chain connects TRBV29-1 to TRBJ1-2, with 12 positions matching TRBD1. The CDR3 length is 16 residues. Unmatched junction bases numbered 3, after V lost 0 bases and J lost 1 base. Germline CDR1 and CDR2: SQVTM and ANQGSEA.

At least ten counts were recorded for this clonotype. This sequence joins TRBV7-3 and TRBJ2-7, with TRBD1 as a possible D gene (5 bases). The V end lost 2 bases, the J end lost 5 bases, and 10 bases lay between the germline ends. Germline-derived CDR1 and CDR2 are SGHTA and FQGTGA. The CDR3 length is 13 residues. Here the CDR3 DNA reads TGTGCCAGCAGCTTAGGGGCCCCTAACGAGCAGTACTTC. Translation: CASSLGAPNEQYF. Using reference TRBV7-3 and TRBJ2-7 for the parts outside the CDR3, the full variable domain is GAGVSQTPSNKVTEKGKYVELRCDPISGHTALYWYRQSLGQGPEFLIYFQGTGAADDSGLPNDRFFAVRPEGSVSTLKIQRTERGDSAVYLCASSLGAPNEQYFGPGTRLTVT.

This clonotype was picked up a small number of times. The rearrangement uses TRBV9 and TRBJ2-1; D not resolved. CDR3 length: 12 amino acids. Trimming removed 5 bases from V and 9 bases from J, with 12 bases in between. CDR1 is SGDLS and CDR2 is YYNGEE in the germline V gene. DNA of the CDR3: TGTGCCAGCAGTTCAAACTCCGCTGAGCAGTTCTTC. It translates to CASSSNSAEQFF.

This clonotype was picked up many times. DNA of the CDR3: TGTGCCAGCCATCGGGGCAGCACAGATACGCAGTATTTT. It translates to CASHRGSTDTQYF. The chain links TRBV27 to TRBJ2-3; D may be TRBD1 or TRBD2 (5 bases each). Germline lookup yields CDR1 MNHEY and CDR2 SMNVEV (reference sequence). The CDR3 is made up of 13 amino acids. Trimming took 8 bases from V and 0 from J, leaving 9 bases between them.

By share, this clonotype counts as medium-sized. The chain is built from TRBV20-1 and TRBJ2-3; 7 nucleotides agree with TRBD1. The CDR3 totals 15 residues. Germline trimming cut 6 bases from V and 2 bases from J; bases unmatched to any gene: 11. Germline loops: CDR1 DFQATT, CDR2 SNEGSKA (reference sequence). The CDR3 DNA follows: TGCAGTGCAATACACCGGGACAGAGTCACAGATACGCAGTATTTT. Amino acid sequence: CSAIHRDRVTDTQYF.

This clonotype was found many times. The chain links TRBV20-1 to TRBJ1-6; D gene uncertain. The CDR3 loop spans 13 amino acids. CDR1 DFQATT and CDR2 SNEGSKA come from the germline V gene (reference sequence). V was pared by 3 bases and J by 4 bases, with 7 bases between. In DNA, the CDR3 is TGCAGTGCTAGTTCTATGTATAATTCACCCCTCCACTTT. Its protein is CSASSMYNSPLHF.

There are many counts of this clonotype. V is TRBV29-1 and J is TRBJ2-1, with unresolved D. The germline V gene has CDR1 SQVTM and CDR2 ANQGSEA. V was cut by 4 bases and J by 4 bases, with 11 bases left in between. This CDR3 comprises 13 residues. CDR3 coding DNA: TGCAGCGTTGGGTTGGGATCGTACAATGAGCAGTTCTTC. Translation gives CSVGLGSYNEQFF.

This clonotype was observed many times. The genes are TRBV5-1 and TRBJ2-5; D remains ambiguous. The CDR3 is made up of 13 amino acids. Germline values: CDR1 SGHRS, CDR2 YFSETQ. Trimming removed 4 bases from V and 7 bases from J, with 14 bases in between. The CDR3 spells CASSPLASRTQYF. CDR3 bases: TGCGCCAGCAGCCCATTGGCGTCACGGACCCAGTACTTC.